This TCR beta chain was profiled in a study of cytomegalovirus exposure and HLA in healthy donors. Turning to the study itself: The roughly 130 validation repertoires used the same platform as the 650 to 850 first-cohort repertoires (as reported by a later analysis).

Assay used: immunoSEQ multiplex PCR; TCRdb lists only in-frame clones, some missing. The sample includes approximately 59,000 clones, nearly 95% of them seen just once. CDR1 and CDR2 from the germline V gene are MNHEY and SMNVEV (reference sequence). CDR3 length: 16 residues. J lost 7 bases, V lost 6 bases, and 15 bases had no gene match. This clone was detected only a few times. The clonotype originates from a man younger than 35 in good health and CMV-seropositive. Sequencing was performed on PBMCs. This chain joins TRBV27 and TRBJ1-2; TRBD1 matches 9 bases. CDR3 region: CASRSTPGQGGLGYTF. CDR3 DNA sequence: TGTGCCAGCAGATCTACTCCGGGACAGGGCGGTCTTGGCTACACCTTC.